The present entry profiles one TCR beta chain with its context. CDR1 and CDR2 (germline): ENHRY, SYGVKD. Trimming took 0 bases from V and 0 from J; bases not matched to a gene: 9. The CDR3 runs 19 residues. This entry is derived from a study of blood T cell repertoires in COVID-19. Profiled with immunoSEQ multiplex PCR; TCRdb holds only in-frame clones, not every one. The data show 20,000 to 25,000 clones, about three quarters seen once. The TCR comes from a man in his 60s with active COVID-19. The sample consisted of peripheral blood. The chain joins TRBV10-3 to TRBJ2-4; 9 bases fit TRBD1. The CDR3: CAISESGGTGNLAKNIQYF. CDR3 DNA: TGTGCCATCAGTGAGTCAGGAGGGACAGGGAACTTAGCCAAAAACATTCAGTACTTC.